This paragraph reports one T cell receptor beta chain. The data are from a study of blood T cell repertoires in COVID-19. Trimming at V came to 5 bases and at J to 4 bases, leaving 4 bases not matched to a gene. Germline CDR1 is LNHDA and CDR2 is SQIVND (reference sequence). This CDR3 comprises 15 residues. In the authors' methods: Using reference gene primer amplification, nucleated cell counts were estimated. Assay: immunoSEQ multiplex PCR; the TCRdb copy retains only in-frame clones and omits some. V and J calls and clone size are those listed in that table; D and trimming were worked out from the DNA. This repertoire shows about 36,000 clones, approximately 91% found once; its top ten account for approximately 2.4%.

The sample comprised peripheral blood. The clonotype comes from a human donor in a cohort sampled during active COVID-19. The chain carries TRBV19 and TRBJ2-2, with TRBD1 identical over 10 bases. Written as DNA, the CDR3 is TGTGCCAGTAGTCTAGGACAGGGGGTCACCGGGGAGCTGTTTTTT. This translates into CASSLGQGVTGELFF.